A selection of T cell receptor beta chains follows, all from one sample in a study of fetal regulatory T cell absence and autoimmunity. TCRdb keeps only in-frame clones here, not all; method: immunoSEQ multiplex PCR. Of 95,000 or so clones listed, around 72% were seen once; the top ten hold just under 2%. The sequencing input was pancreas tissue. Source of these receptors: a male donor with IPEX syndrome. Both conserved end residues are part of each CDR3. D genes are given only for firm matches. Some rows mark clone size as missing; the rest say once, few, many or name a class of expanded clone.

CDR3	DNA	D	V	length	size	J
CASTPSRANVLTF	TGTGCCAGCACCCCCTCGCGGGCCAACGTCCTGACTTTC	-	TRBV2	13	once	TRBJ2-6
CASSLGFWTDYGYTF	TGTGCCAGCAGCTTAGGATTTTGGACGGACTATGGCTACACCTTC	-	TRBV7-2	15	-	TRBJ1-2
CAWRGDPSGNTIYF	TGTGCCTGGAGAGGGGACCCCTCTGGAAACACCATATATTTT	-	TRBV30	14	-	TRBJ1-3
CASSYRGQVYGYTF	TGTGCCAGCAGTTACAGGGGACAGGTCTATGGCTACACCTTC	TRBD1	TRBV6-5	14	once	TRBJ1-2
CAISESTGNTGELFF	TGTGCCATCAGTGAGTCGACAGGGAACACCGGGGAGCTGTTTTTT	-	TRBV10-3	15	few	TRBJ2-2
CASRETGGSSYEQYF	TGTGCCAGCAGGGAGACAGGGGGCTCATCCTACGAGCAGTACTTC	TRBD1	TRBV7-2	15	-	TRBJ2-7
CASSLSGRALYGYTF	TGTGCCAGCAGTTTATCGGGCAGGGCCCTATATGGCTACACCTTC	-	TRBV27	15	-	TRBJ1-2
CASRYRGHYNEQFF	TGTGCCAGCAGATACAGGGGGCACTACAATGAGCAGTTCTTC	TRBD1	TRBV2	14	-	TRBJ2-1
CAWSLGQGAGEQFF	TGTGCCTGGAGTCTGGGACAGGGGGCTGGTGAGCAGTTCTTC	TRBD1	TRBV30	14	-	TRBJ2-1
CASSLVSGGPLSYEQYF	TGTGCCAGCAGCTTAGTTAGCGGGGGGCCCCTCTCCTACGAGCAGTACTTC	TRBD2	TRBV13	17	-	TRBJ2-7
CASSQSVGTSGRVLTGELFF	TGTGCCAGCAGCCAATCGGTGGGGACTAGCGGGAGGGTTTTGACCGGGGAGCTGTTTTTT	TRBD2	TRBV4-2	20	-	TRBJ2-2
CASSIWGRATLYGYTF	TGTGCCAGTAGTATCTGGGGCAGGGCCACCCTTTATGGCTACACCTTC	-	TRBV19	16	-	TRBJ1-2
CASSTTGTSNQPQHF	TGTGCCAGCAGTACGACAGGGACGAGCAATCAGCCCCAGCATTTT	TRBD1	TRBV27	15	-	TRBJ1-5
CASSQAGTRYNEQFF	TGTGCCAGCAGCCAAGCCGGGACTAGATACAATGAGCAGTTCTTC	TRBD2	TRBV4-2	15	-	TRBJ2-1
CASSLDNPGGSDEQYF	TGTGCCAGCAGCTTAGATAATCCAGGGGGGAGTGACGAGCAGTACTTC	-	TRBV11-3	16	-	TRBJ2-7
CASSLGGTAYEQYF	TGCGCCAGCAGCTTGGGGGGGACAGCCTACGAGCAGTACTTC	TRBD1	TRBV5-1	14	few	TRBJ2-7
CASTQSGTGITYGYTF	TGCGCCAGCACCCAGTCCGGGACAGGAATCACTTATGGCTACACCTTC	TRBD1	TRBV4-1	16	-	TRBJ1-2
CASSGQRAGETQYF	TGCGCCAGCAGCGGGCAGAGGGCAGGGGAGACCCAGTACTTC	-	TRBV5-1	14	-	TRBJ2-5
CASSLVASYEQYF	TGTGCCAGCAGCTTAGTCGCGTCGTACGAGCAGTACTTC	-	TRBV7-2	13	few	TRBJ2-7
CAISTGGYGYTF	TGTGCCATCAGTACAGGGGGCTATGGCTACACCTTC	TRBD1	TRBV10-3	12	few	TRBJ1-2
CASSRLTGRSYEQYF	TGTGCCAGCAGCCGGCTCACAGGGAGGTCCTACGAGCAGTACTTC	-	TRBV11-2	15	-	TRBJ2-7